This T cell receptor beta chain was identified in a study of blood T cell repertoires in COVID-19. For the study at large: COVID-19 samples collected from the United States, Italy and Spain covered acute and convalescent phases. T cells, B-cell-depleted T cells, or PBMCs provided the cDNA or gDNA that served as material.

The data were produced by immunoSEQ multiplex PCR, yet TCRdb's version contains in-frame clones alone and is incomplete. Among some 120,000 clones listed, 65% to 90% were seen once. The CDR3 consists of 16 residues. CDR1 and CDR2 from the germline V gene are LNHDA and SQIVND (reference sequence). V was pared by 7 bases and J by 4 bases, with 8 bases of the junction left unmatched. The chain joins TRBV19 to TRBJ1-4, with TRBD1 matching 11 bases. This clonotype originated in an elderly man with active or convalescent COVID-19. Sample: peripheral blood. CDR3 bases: TGTGCCAGTACCAGGACAGGGGGCGCGGTTAATGAAAAACTGTTTTTT. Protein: CASTRTGGAVNEKLFF. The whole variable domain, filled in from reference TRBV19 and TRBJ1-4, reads DGGITQSPKYLFRKEGQNVTLSCEQNLNHDAMYWYRQDPGQGLRLIYYSQIVNDFQKGDIAEGYSVSREKKESFPLTVTSAQKNPTAFYLCASTRTGGAVNEKLFFGSGTQLSVL.